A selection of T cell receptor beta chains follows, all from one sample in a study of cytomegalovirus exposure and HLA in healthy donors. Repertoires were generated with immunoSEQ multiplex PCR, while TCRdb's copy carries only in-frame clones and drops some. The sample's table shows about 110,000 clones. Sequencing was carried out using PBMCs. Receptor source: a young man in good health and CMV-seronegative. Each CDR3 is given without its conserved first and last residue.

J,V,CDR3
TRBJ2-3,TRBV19,ASSNQGSHRDTQY
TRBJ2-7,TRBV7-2,ASSLRLAGAPGSYEQY
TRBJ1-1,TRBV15,ATSYYLGTAEAF
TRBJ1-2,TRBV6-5,ASRTMDSVYGYT
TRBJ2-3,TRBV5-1,ASSSRLDTDTQY
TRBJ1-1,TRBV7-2,ASRRQGSVDTEAF
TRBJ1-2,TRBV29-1,SVEKTGGDGYT
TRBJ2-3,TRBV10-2,ASRILTGDTQY
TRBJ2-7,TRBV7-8,ASSSRLAGGHSSSYEQY
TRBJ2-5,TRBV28,ASSPLAVVGETQY
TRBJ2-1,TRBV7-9,ASSYPDRTGGVDEQF
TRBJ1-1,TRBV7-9,ASRTETSNTEAF
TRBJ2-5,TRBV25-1,ASSVLEGASRETQY
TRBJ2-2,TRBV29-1,SVSWSGELF
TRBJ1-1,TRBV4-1,ASSPQGDAGAF
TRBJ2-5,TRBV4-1,ASSNAAGGRKVGWTQY
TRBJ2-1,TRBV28,ASSLLAGVNEQF
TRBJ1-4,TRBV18,ASSLRGTNEKLF
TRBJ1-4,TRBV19,ASRGAKGEKLF
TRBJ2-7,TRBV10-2,ASSGSPYEQY
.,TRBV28,ASSLQGASYEQY
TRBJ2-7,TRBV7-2,ASSPGSGGVLHEQY
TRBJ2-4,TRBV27,ASTAQGLLAKNIQY
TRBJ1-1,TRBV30,AWMGRMNTEAF
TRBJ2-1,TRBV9,ASSVDDTYNEQF
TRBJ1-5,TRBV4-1,ASSRYRGVQPQH
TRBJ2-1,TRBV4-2,ASSAGGAGFYNEQF
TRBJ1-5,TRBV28,ASSLGQGNHQPQH
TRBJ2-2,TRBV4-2,ASSRTSGEAGTGELF
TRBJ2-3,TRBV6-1,ASRFSPGATDTQY
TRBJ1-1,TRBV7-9,ASSPSGGEAF
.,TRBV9,ASSGAGVGEQY
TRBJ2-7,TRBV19,ASSMKGTSGPKTGEQY
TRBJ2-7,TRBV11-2,ASSPTDGGSYEQY
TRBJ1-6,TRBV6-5,ASGGEGKSSPLH
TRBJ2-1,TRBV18,ASSPLMLAGEAVNEQF
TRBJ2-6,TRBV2,ATRGGGVSGANVLT
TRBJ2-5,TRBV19,ASSRQGRRETQY
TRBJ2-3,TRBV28,ASRPILAGARDTQY
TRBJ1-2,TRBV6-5,ASSYSDRGLGYT
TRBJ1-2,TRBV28,AIEQGHTNYGYT
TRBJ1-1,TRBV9,ASSLGGVTEAF
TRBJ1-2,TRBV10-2,ASSGYRENYGYT
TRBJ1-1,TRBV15,ATSRDPGEGGTEAF
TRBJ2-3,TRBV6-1,ASSSGTGQGDTQY
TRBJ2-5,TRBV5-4,ASSLIPRDSKETQY
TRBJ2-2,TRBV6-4,ASSEGGGLSGELF
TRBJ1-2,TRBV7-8,ASSLSTGRGYT
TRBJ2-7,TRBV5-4,ASRDGTPASYEQY
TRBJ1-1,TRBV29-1,SVDGGVVTEAF
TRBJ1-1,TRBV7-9,ASSKRGAAGLGTEAF